Shown below are 18 T cell receptor beta chains from a single sample sequenced in a study of response to subunit inactivated influenza vaccine. TCRdb reanalysed the RT-PCR reads using MiXCR and keeps one entry per CDR3 protein. Of approximately 700,000 distinct CDR3 sequences detected, roughly 14% appear once; the ten largest clones hold 11%. The sequences come from PBMCs from blood, collected 12 days after vaccination. Every receptor here comes from a man aged 45-60 years who received an inactivated influenza vaccine.

This clonotype was observed a handful of times. The chain joins TRBV25-1 to TRBJ2-3; D gene unclear. V was cut by 4 bases and J by 2 bases, with 7 bases left in between. The CDR3 is 13 residues long. The V gene's germline CDR1 is MGHDK and CDR2 SYGVNS. For the CDR3, the DNA is TGTGCCAGCAGTGGTCAGCTCACAGATACGCAGTATTTT. It is translated as CASSGQLTDTQYF.

The V and J genes are TRBV20-1 and TRBJ1-2; TRBD1 agrees at 7 bases. Germline CDR1 is DFQATT and CDR2 is SNEGSKA (reference sequence). With 4 bases clipped from V and 4 bases from J, the junction kept 6 bases outside the gene matches. CDR3 length equals 13 residues. CDR3 region: CSATRGGGYGYTF. The CDR3, as DNA: TGCAGTGCTACCAGGGGGGGCGGCTATGGCTACACCTTC.

J is TRBJ2-2 and V is TRBV12-3 or TRBV12-4, with D unresolved. V was clipped by 4 bases and J by 0 bases, with 9 bases between them. The CDR3 runs to 15 residues. CDR3 DNA sequence: TGTGCCAGCAGTTCCCGCCCCGCGAACACCGGGGAGCTGTTTTTT. Translated: CASSSRPANTGELFF.

A remark on this clonotype: Relative to the germline gene, one junction end is altered; a read error may explain this. The CDR3 spells CASRLDSNEQFF. The DNA for the CDR3 is TGTGCCAGCAGATTAGACAGCAATGAGCAGTTCTTC. V is TRBV7-2 and J is TRBJ2-1; weak D call: TRBD1 (5 bases). This CDR3 is built from 12 residues. The germline CDR1 and CDR2 sequences are SGHTA and FQGNSA.

J is TRBJ2-5 and V is TRBV3-1; D is ambiguous. The CDR3 is 13 residues long. V lost 4 bases, J lost 4 bases, and 10 bases lay in between. CDR1 is LGHDT, CDR2 YNNKEL, per germline (reference sequence). CDR3 sequence reads: CASSPRRTETQYF. CDR3 sequence (DNA): TGTGCCAGCAGCCCTCGCCGGACAGAGACCCAGTACTTC.

The table lists this clonotype with many counts. The chain recombines TRBV12-3 or TRBV12-4 with TRBJ2-3, with no clear D. CDR3 length equals 13 residues. The V gene lost 7 bases and the J gene lost 0 bases, with 8 bases spanning the gap. The chain's CDR3 is CASTRQSTDTQYF. DNA of the CDR3: TGTGCCAGCACCCGTCAAAGCACAGATACGCAGTATTTT.

The V and J genes are TRBV20-1 and TRBJ2-1, with 9 bases that match TRBD1. Germline values: CDR1 DFQATT, CDR2 SNEGSKA (reference sequence). The CDR3 loop spans 12 amino acids. The CDR3 loop reads CSADRGSGEQFF. The CDR3 region has the DNA TGCAGCGCCGACAGGGGGAGTGGTGAGCAGTTCTTC.

V and J are TRBV25-1 and TRBJ1-4; D is unclear. The CDR3 has 12 amino acids. The V and J ends lost 6 bases and 12 bases respectively, with 14 bases between them. Germline V gives CDR1 MGHDK, CDR2 SYGVNS. CDR3 sequence (DNA): TGTGCCAGCAGCGTAGTTGGGGAAGAACTGTTTTTT. Amino acids: CASSVVGEELFF.

This clonotype has just a few counts. The chain joins TRBV4-1 to TRBJ2-3, with D unclear. Germline CDR1 and CDR2: MGHRA and YSYEKL. This CDR3 is 13 amino acids long. V lost 0 bases to trimming and J lost 9 bases, with 10 bases between them. Here the CDR3 DNA reads TGCGCCAGCAGCCAAGATTTCCGGAACACGCAGTATTTT. Residues: CASSQDFRNTQYF.

The chain links TRBV6-5 to TRBJ2-1, with D unclear. V lost 2 bases and J lost 6, with 8 bases in between. Germline CDR1 reads MNHEY; CDR2 reads SVGAGI. The CDR3 spans 13 residues. This chain's CDR3 is CASSYATANEQFF. The CDR3 nucleotides are TGTGCCAGCAGTTACGCCACAGCCAATGAGCAGTTCTTC.

This clonotype was counted a few times. This chain connects TRBV12-3 or TRBV12-4 to TRBJ2-5; possibly TRBD2 for D (5 bases). With 6 bases removed from V and 2 bases from J, the gap between germline ends came to 13 bases. This CDR3 has 14 amino acids. The CDR3 loop is CASRRVPGQETQYF. In DNA, the CDR3 is TGTGCCAGCAGGCGGGTCCCGGGGCAAGAGACCCAGTACTTC.

V usage is TRBV7-2 and J usage is TRBJ2-7; 10 bases are a match to TRBD1. This CDR3 comprises 17 residues. Germline lookup yields CDR1 SGHTA and CDR2 FQGNSA. Trimming removed 4 bases from V and 3 bases from J; junction bases left unmatched: 12. Here the CDR3 DNA reads TGTGCCAGCAGCTCGATCACCCCCCGGGACAGGGGCTACGAGCAGTACTTC. Protein product: CASSSITPRDRGYEQYF.

This clonotype was seen ten or more times. V usage is TRBV27 and J usage is TRBJ2-1; D unclear. Trimming removed 5 bases from V and 8 bases from J, with 10 bases in between. The CDR3 totals 12 residues. Germline V lookup: CDR1 MNHEY, CDR2 SMNVEV (reference sequence). CDR3 sequence: CASSRSIDEQFF. The CDR3 DNA reads as TGTGCCAGCAGTCGGAGCATCGATGAGCAGTTCTTC.

CDR3 DNA: TGCAGTGCTAGAGATCTGGAGGGGGCTGGAAACACCATATATTTT. It yields the protein CSARDLEGAGNTIYF. This chain links TRBV20-1 with TRBJ1-3, with D possibly TRBD1 on 6 matching bases. From germline, CDR1 is DFQATT and CDR2 SNEGSKA (reference sequence). There are 15 residues in the CDR3. The ends were cut back, 0 bases at V and 2 bases at J, with 11 bases in the middle.

V usage is TRBV12-3 or TRBV12-4 and J usage is TRBJ2-2; TRBD2 aligns across 8 bases. Unmatched junction bases numbered 12, after V lost 6 bases and J lost 6 bases. CDR3 size: 16 residues. The CDR3 loop is CASRRRAGVGAGELFF. Here the CDR3 DNA reads TGTGCCAGCAGACGCAGAGCGGGAGTCGGGGCCGGGGAGCTGTTTTTT.

This clonotype was observed at least ten times. The chain recombines TRBV28 with TRBJ2-7, with a possible D match to TRBD2 (6 bases). Trimming took 6 bases from V and 2 from J, leaving 8 bases between them. The germline CDR1 and CDR2 sequences are MDHEN and SYDVKM. The CDR3 consists of 12 residues. As DNA, the CDR3 is TGTGCCAGCAGATCTAGCGCCTACGAGCAGTACTTC. Encoded protein: CASRSSAYEQYF.

The CDR3 region has the DNA TGCGCCAGCAGCCAAGATTTTTCCAGCCCCAATCAGTATTTT. Its translation: CASSQDFSSPNQYF. The chain couples TRBV4-3 to TRBJ2-3, with D unclear. The V end was cut by 0 bases, the J end by 12 bases, with 16 bases between. CDR1 is LGHNA, CDR2 YSLEER, per germline. The CDR3 has 14 residues.

There are many counts of this clonotype. In DNA form, the CDR3 reads TGCAGCGTTGAATGGGGGCGGACAGGGGTTGTAGATACGCAGTATTTT. It yields the protein CSVEWGRTGVVDTQYF. This rearrangement joins TRBV29-1 to TRBJ2-3; 9 bases match TRBD1. After removal of 2 bases from V and 5 bases from J, the junction contained 11 bases not matched to a gene. Per the germline V gene, CDR1 is SQVTM and CDR2 is ANQGSEA. CDR3 length: 16 amino acids.